The TCR beta chain under discussion was sequenced for a study of cytomegalovirus exposure and HLA in healthy donors. PCR primers comprised 60 Vbeta and 13 Jbeta primers. Generated by immunoSEQ multiplex PCR, the TCRdb table keeps only in-frame clones and is missing some. The repertoire includes 80,000 to 95,000 clones, roughly 71% of them detected once, and about a sixth sits in the top ten. Findings and limits, study-wide: Most TCR sequences showed up rarely, but some public TCRs showed up in many donors.

Comment on this clone: Its target is not known. The junction differs from germline at one of its ends, possibly a read error.

The source of this sequence is a woman younger than 30 in good health and CMV-seropositive. Sequenced material: PBMCs.

The CDR3 region is CASSQESGGWNAEAFF. DNA of the CDR3: TGCGCCAGCAGCCAAGAGTCGGGGGGTTGGAACGCTGAAGCTTTCTTT. The J gene is TRBJ1-1, the V gene TRBV4-3, with a tentative D call TRBD1 (5 bases). This CDR3 has 16 residues. Germline CDR1 is LGHNA and CDR2 is YSLEER.